The next 14 T cell receptor beta chains were all read from a single sample in a study of Ad26.COV2.S vaccination and SARS-CoV-2 variants. Produced via immunoSEQ multiplex PCR; TCRdb's table is partial and in-frame only. Found here are roughly 140,000 clones, roughly 88% of them singletons; the top ten hold 5%. The source was peripheral blood, collected after recovery from COVID-19. These receptors all stem from a human donor who had recovered from COVID-19.

CDR3 nucleotides: TGTGCCAGCAGTTTATTGGGACAGGGACACGAGCAGTACTTC. It encodes CASSLLGQGHEQYF. The chain employs TRBV27 and TRBJ2-7; TRBD1 matches at 9 bases. The CDR3 extends over 14 amino acids. V was clipped by 1 base and J by 5 bases; unmatched bases: 3. Looked up from germline, CDR1 is MNHEY and CDR2 is SMNVEV (reference sequence).

The chain has TRBV7-2 and TRBJ1-4; weak D call: TRBD1 (5 bases). This CDR3 has 14 amino acids. The germline V and J ends were trimmed by 5 bases and 8 bases, with 15 bases remaining between them. The germline gives CDR1 SGHTA, CDR2 FQGNSA. The CDR3 region is CASSLWGSGEKLFF. The DNA for the CDR3 is TGTGCCAGCAGCCTCTGGGGGAGTGGAGAAAAACTGTTTTTT.

This rearrangement joins TRBV28 to TRBJ1-5; TRBD1 matches at 10 bases. This CDR3 contains 15 residues. In germline, CDR1 is MDHEN, CDR2 SYDVKM. With 6 bases clipped from V and 3 bases from J, the junction kept 5 bases outside the gene matches. CDR3 sequence (DNA): TGTGCCAGCAGGTCCGGGACAGGGGTCAATCAGCCCCAGCATTTT. It encodes CASRSGTGVNQPQHF.

The rearrangement uses TRBV30 and TRBJ1-2, with D uncertain. Trimming shortened V by 2 bases and J by 2 bases, and 6 bases separated the two germline ends. From germline, CDR1 is GTSNPN and CDR2 SVGIG (reference sequence). This CDR3 has 12 amino acids. The CDR3 DNA reads TGTGCCTGGAGTCGGGCGAACTATGGCTACACCTTC. Protein sequence: CAWSRANYGYTF.

The rearrangement uses TRBV7-2 and TRBJ2-5; the match to TRBD1 covers 8 bases. J gave up 1 base and V 2 bases, and 12 bases lay outside the gene matches. This CDR3 has 18 residues. Germline values: CDR1 SGHTA, CDR2 FQGNSA. CDR3 nucleotides: TGTGCCAGCAGCTTATCGCCCCCGGGGACAGGCCCCCAAGAGACCCAGTACTTC. Translated, it gives CASSLSPPGTGPQETQYF.

The chain has TRBV9 and TRBJ2-5; a weak D match, TRBD2 (6 bases). Per the germline V gene, CDR1 is SGDLS and CDR2 is YYNGEE. This CDR3 is 15 amino acids long. V was pared by 3 bases and J by 3 bases, with 15 bases between. The CDR3 DNA reads TGTGCCAGCAGCGCCGAGGGGACTCAGAAAGAGACCCAGTACTTC. Its translation is CASSAEGTQKETQYF.

The chain couples TRBV5-5 to TRBJ2-5; D is uncertain. Germline V lookup: CDR1 SGHKS, CDR2 YYEKEE (reference sequence). The CDR3 contains 15 residues. Deletions cut 2 bases from V and 4 bases from J, with 15 bases between. The CDR3 region has the DNA TGTGCCAGCAGCTTTGTCGGGCCAAAGGGAGAGACCCAGTACTTC. Protein product: CASSFVGPKGETQYF.

The CDR3 loop reads CASEGGTTGELFF. In nucleotides, the CDR3 is TGCGCCAGCGAAGGGGGCACCACCGGGGAGCTGTTTTTT. This chain uses TRBV5-1 with TRBJ2-2, with 7 bases lining up with TRBD1. This CDR3 comprises 13 residues. Germline V gene sequence: CDR1 SGHRS, CDR2 YFSETQ. V shed 7 bases and J 4 bases; nucleotides not matched to a gene: 4.

This chain joins TRBV9 and TRBJ2-3; D unresolved. This CDR3 is 14 amino acids long. V lost 2 bases, J lost 0 bases, and 7 bases lay in between. From germline, CDR1 is SGDLS and CDR2 YYNGEE. The CDR3 spells CASSVRSSTDTQYF. The CDR3 DNA follows: TGTGCCAGCAGCGTCAGGAGTAGCACAGATACGCAGTATTTT.

V is TRBV19 and J is TRBJ2-3; 9 bases line up with TRBD2. Trimming removed 10 bases from V and 1 base from J; junction bases left unmatched: 6. The CDR3 totals 14 residues. Germline V gene data show CDR1 as LNHDA and CDR2 as SQIVND (reference sequence). CDR3 bases: TGTGCCACAAAAGCTAGCGGGGGCACAGATACGCAGTATTTT. It translates to CATKASGGTDTQYF.

The chain employs TRBV5-4 and TRBJ2-5, with a possible D match to TRBD1 (7 bases). Per germline, CDR1 SGHNT and CDR2 YYREEE (reference sequence). V lost 4 bases, J lost 1 base, and 20 bases lay in between. CDR3 length: 17 residues. CDR3 sequence (DNA): TGTGCCAGCAGCCCAGGGGGGAATCTGGGGGGCCAAGAGACCCAGTACTTC. It codes for CASSPGGNLGGQETQYF.

The rearrangement uses TRBV3-1 (or the pseudogene TRBV3-2) and TRBJ2-2, with D possibly being TRBD1 (6 bases). The CDR3 spans 23 residues. The germline V gene encodes CDR1 LGHDT and CDR2 YNNKEL (reference sequence). Trimming shortened V by 3 bases and J by 2 bases, and 34 bases separated the two germline ends. DNA of the CDR3: TGTGCCAGCAGCCACCGCCCCTACTTTGTCCACCGCCTCAGGGGCCCAAACACCGGGGAGCTGTTTTTT. Its translation: CASSHRPYFVHRLRGPNTGELFF.

This chain connects TRBV6-6 to TRBJ1-6; unclear D gene. This CDR3 comprises 14 residues. Germline V gene sequence: CDR1 MNHNY, CDR2 SVGAGI (reference sequence). V shed 7 bases and J shed 4 bases, with 11 bases lying between them. CDR3 amino acids: CASTPAEYNSPLHF. Here the CDR3 DNA reads TGTGCCAGCACCCCAGCCGAGTATAATTCACCCCTCCACTTT.

The chain couples TRBV30 to TRBJ2-1, with 11 bases identical to TRBD1. CDR3 length: 13 residues. The trim removed 8 bases at V and 6 bases at J, leaving 6 bases unmatched. CDR1 and CDR2 (germline): GTSNPN, SVGIG (reference sequence). The CDR3 is CATPGQGGNEQFF. CDR3 in DNA: TGTGCCACCCCGGGACAGGGGGGCAATGAGCAGTTCTTC.